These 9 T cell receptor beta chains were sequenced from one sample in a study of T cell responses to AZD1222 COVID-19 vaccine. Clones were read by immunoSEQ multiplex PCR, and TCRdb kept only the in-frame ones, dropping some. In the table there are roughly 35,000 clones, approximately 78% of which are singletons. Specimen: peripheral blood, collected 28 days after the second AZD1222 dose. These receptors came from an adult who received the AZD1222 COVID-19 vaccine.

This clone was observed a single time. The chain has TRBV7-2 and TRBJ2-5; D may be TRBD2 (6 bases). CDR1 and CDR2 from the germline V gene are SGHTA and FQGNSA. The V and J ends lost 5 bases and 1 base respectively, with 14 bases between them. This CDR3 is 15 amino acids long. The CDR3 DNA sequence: TGTGCCAGCAGCCTGTCGAGTAGCGGCCAAGAGACCCAGTACTTC. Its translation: CASSLSSSGQETQYF.

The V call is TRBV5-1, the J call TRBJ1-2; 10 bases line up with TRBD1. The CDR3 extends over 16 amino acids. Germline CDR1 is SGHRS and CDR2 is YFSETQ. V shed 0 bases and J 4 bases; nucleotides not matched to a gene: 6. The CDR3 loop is CASSLGDRGKGYGYTF. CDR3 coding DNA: TGCGCCAGCAGCTTGGGGGACAGGGGTAAGGGCTATGGCTACACCTTC.

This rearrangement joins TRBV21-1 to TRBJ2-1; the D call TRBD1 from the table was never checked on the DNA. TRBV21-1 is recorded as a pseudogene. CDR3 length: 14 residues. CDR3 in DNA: TGTGCCAGCTCCATCCAGGGCCTATACAATGAGCAGTTCTTC. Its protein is CASSIQGLYNEQFF.

The DNA for the CDR3 is TGCGCCAGCGGGAGGGAATACTACGAGCAGTACGTC. Protein sequence: CASGREYYEQYV. The rearrangement joins TRBV10-1 to TRBJ2-7, with 7 bases matching TRBD2. The length of the CDR3 is 12 residues. J was trimmed by 3 bases and V by 8 bases; bases with no gene match: 4. CDR1 is WNHNN, CDR2 SYGVQD, per germline (reference sequence).

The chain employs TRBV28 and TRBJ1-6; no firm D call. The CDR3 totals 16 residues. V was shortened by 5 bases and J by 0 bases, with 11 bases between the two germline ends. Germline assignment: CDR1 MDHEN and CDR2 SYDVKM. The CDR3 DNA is TGTGCCAGCAGTCCAGCCTCCAGCTCCTATAATTCACCCCTCCACTTT. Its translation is CASSPASSSYNSPLHF.

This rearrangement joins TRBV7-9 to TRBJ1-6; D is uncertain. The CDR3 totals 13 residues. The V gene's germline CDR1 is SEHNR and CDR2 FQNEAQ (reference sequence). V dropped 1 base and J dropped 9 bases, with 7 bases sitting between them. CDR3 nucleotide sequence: TGTGCCAGCAGCTTAGAAGGTTTTTCACCCCTCCACTTT. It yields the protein CASSLEGFSPLHF.

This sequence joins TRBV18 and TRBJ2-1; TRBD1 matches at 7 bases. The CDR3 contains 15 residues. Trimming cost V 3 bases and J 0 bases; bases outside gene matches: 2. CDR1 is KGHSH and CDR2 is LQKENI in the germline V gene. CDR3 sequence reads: CASSPTGYSYNEQFF. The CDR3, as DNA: TGTGCCAGCTCACCGACAGGGTACTCCTACAATGAGCAGTTCTTC.

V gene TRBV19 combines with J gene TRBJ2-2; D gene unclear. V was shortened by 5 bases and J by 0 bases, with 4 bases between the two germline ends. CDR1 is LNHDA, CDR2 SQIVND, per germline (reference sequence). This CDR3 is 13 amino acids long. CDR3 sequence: CASSGSNTGELFF. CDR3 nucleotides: TGTGCCAGTAGTGGTTCGAACACCGGGGAGCTGTTTTTT. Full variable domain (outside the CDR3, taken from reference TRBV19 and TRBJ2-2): DGGITQSPKYLFRKEGQNVTLSCEQNLNHDAMYWYRQDPGQGLRLIYYSQIVNDFQKGDIAEGYSVSREKKESFPLTVTSAQKNPTAFYLCASSGSNTGELFFGEGSRLTVL.

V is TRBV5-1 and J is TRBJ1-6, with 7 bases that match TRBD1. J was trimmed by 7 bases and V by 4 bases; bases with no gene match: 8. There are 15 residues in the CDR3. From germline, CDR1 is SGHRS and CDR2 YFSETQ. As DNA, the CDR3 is TGCGCCAGCAGCCCTGCCGGGACAGAGAATTCACCCCTCCACTTT. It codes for CASSPAGTENSPLHF.